Here is one TCR beta chain with its context. This clone showed up just once. No cognate antigen has been identified for it. Per-base qualities were not stored, and no clone one base away is much larger. The sample comes from a study of blood T cell repertoires in COVID-19 (dated by TCRdb to 2018 to 2021). At the level of the whole study: The collaborator samples originated in the United States, Italy and Spain and spanned the acute and convalescent phases of COVID-19. The material from the prospective study consisted of cDNA or gDNA derived from T cells, B-cell-depleted T cells, or PBMCs. Deeply sampled blood TCRbeta repertoires from subjects exposed to, actively infected with, or recovered from COVID-19 were included in the dataset. The repertoires were released in a freely available public database meant as a resource for research on the immune response to SARS-CoV-2. The samples were drawn from the first 160 participants of the ongoing ImmuneRACE study and from 1,254 subjects provided by 6 global collaborators. A de-identified subject ID, COVID-19 status, age in years and sex were almost always included in the sample metadata. HLA class I and class II types, where available, came from metadata supplied by the sample provider rather than from assay-based typing.

Unmatched junction bases come to 2, with V trimmed by 3 bases and J by 8 bases. The CDR3 holds 13 amino acids from the cysteine to the phenylalanine. Just CDR3 DNA is preserved here, 39 bases in frame from base 1. CDR1 LNHDA and CDR2 SQIVND are derived from the germline V gene (reference sequence). One collaborating source in Seattle enrolled patients during active infection and followed them longitudinally through the course of disease. Whole blood was collected in K2EDTA tubes by collaborating institutions according to the institutions' own protocols. For TCRbeta analysis, collaborator samples were shipped as frozen whole blood, as isolated PBMCs, or as DNA extracted from either sample type. Results the study describes overall, beyond this receptor: The amount of clinical and demographic metadata varied by source and participant and was provided uncurated.

The immunoSEQ Assay, a bias-controlled multiplex PCR, was used to amplify TCRbeta CDR3 regions from genomic DNA. Regarding the original processing steps: Nucleated cell counts per sample were estimated from amplification of reference gene primers within the assay. To quantify the absolute abundance of each unique TCRbeta CDR3 rearrangement, sequence reads were collapsed and filtered. For each sample, productive Simpson clonality was calculated as the square root of Simpson's diversity index across productive rearrangements. TCRdb limited this immuneACCESS table to in-frame rearrangements with V and J called. A share of clones is missing; checked studies link under half to unresolved V genes, and the rest is unexplained. The V and J calls and clone size are taken from that table; D and trimming were inferred from the DNA. The sample table contains 150,000 to 200,000 clones; only one count was recorded for around 83% of them. The top ten clonotypes cover about 8.3% of the sample.

Specimen: peripheral blood. This chain joins TRBV19 to TRBJ2-1, with 9 central nucleotides matching TRBD2. This clonotype was obtained from a woman in her 70s with COVID-19, enrolled during active disease. The CDR3 corresponds to CASSMVAGDEQFF. The DNA sequence reads TGTGCCAGTAGTATGGTAGCGGGGGATGAGCAGTTCTTC.